A selection of T cell receptor beta chains follows, all from one sample in a study of cytomegalovirus exposure and HLA in healthy donors. Assay: immunoSEQ multiplex PCR; the TCRdb copy retains only in-frame clones and omits some. Of fewer than 200,000 clones in the sample, more than 65% were seen once. The specimen sequenced was PBMCs. These receptors were taken from a male donor in good health and CMV-seronegative. Each CDR3 is given with its conserved first and last residue. Each record gives: CDR3 DNA, CDR3 protein, J gene, D gene, clone size, V gene. A D gene is named only where the DNA matches it firmly. Not every row has a clone size; where given, it reads once, few, many or a size class.

TGTGCCACCAGCAGAGTTTTCGGGGTTGGGGACTACGAGCAGTACTTC | CATSRVFGVGDYEQYF | TRBJ2-7 | NA | NA | TRBV15
TGTGCCAGCTCACTCAGGGGCATGAACACTGAAGCTTTCTTT | CASSLRGMNTEAFF | TRBJ1-1 | NA | NA | TRBV18
TGTGCCAGTAGTATAGTAGCCCAGGGAGGGGAGACCCAGTACTTC | CASSIVAQGGETQYF | TRBJ2-5 | TRBD2 | NA | TRBV19
TGCGCCAGCAGCGTTGACAGGCGCGCCGCCTACGAGCAGTACTTC | CASSVDRRAAYEQYF | TRBJ2-7 | NA | NA | TRBV5-1
TGTGCCAGCTCACCACGGGACAGGGGTCAGCCCCAGCATTTT | CASSPRDRGQPQHF | TRBJ1-5 | TRBD1 | NA | TRBV18
TGTGCCAGTAGACCGGGACAGGGCGACTATGGCTACACCTTC | CASRPGQGDYGYTF | TRBJ1-2 | TRBD1 | NA | TRBV19
TGTGCCAGCAGCGGGGGCAGGGAGGGACAAAACATTCAGTACTTC | CASSGGREGQNIQYF | TRBJ2-4 | TRBD2 | NA | TRBV9
TGTGCCAGCAGCGAAGACAAGAATCAGCCCCAGCATTTT | CASSEDKNQPQHF | TRBJ1-5 | NA | NA | TRBV2
TGTGCCAGCAGCTTGGCAACAGTTACTGGAAACACCATATATTTT | CASSLATVTGNTIYF | TRBJ1-3 | NA | NA | TRBV5-4
TGTGCCAGCAGCCTCCATCGGGGGGACAATCAGCCCCAGCATTTT | CASSLHRGDNQPQHF | TRBJ1-5 | NA | NA | TRBV7-2
TGTGCCAGCAGTGTTTCGCGAACCACCGGGGAGCTGTTTTTT | CASSVSRTTGELFF | TRBJ2-2 | NA | NA | TRBV2
TGTGCCAGCAGCGTAGGACAGGGCGCCGGGGAGCTGTTTTTT | CASSVGQGAGELFF | TRBJ2-2 | TRBD1 | NA | TRBV9
TGTGCCAGTAAAACAGCCAACTATGGCTACACCTTC | CASKTANYGYTF | TRBJ1-2 | NA | once | TRBV19
TGTGCCAGCTCAAGGTTCGAGGCGTCTAATGAAAAACTGTTTTTT | CASSRFEASNEKLFF | TRBJ1-4 | NA | NA | TRBV18
TGTGCCAGCAGCGGCCGCCAAATCGGCAATGAGCAGTTCTTC | CASSGRQIGNEQFF | TRBJ2-1 | NA | NA | TRBV9
TGTGCCATCGGAGGACAGCGTACTAGCACAGATACGCAGTATTTT | CAIGGQRTSTDTQYF | TRBJ2-3 | NA | NA | TRBV10-3
TGTGCCAGCAGTGTGAGGTTTCTGGCAGGGAACTACGAGCAGTACTTC | CASSVRFLAGNYEQYF | TRBJ2-7 | NA | NA | TRBV25-1
TGCAGCGTTGATTCAGGGGAATCCAATGAGCAGTTCTTC | CSVDSGESNEQFF | TRBJ2-1 | NA | NA | TRBV29-1
TGTGCCAGCAGCGTAGCTCGGGAAAACATTCAGTACTTC | CASSVARENIQYF | TRBJ2-4 | NA | NA | TRBV9
TGTGCCAGTAGTAAGGGACAGGTTCGCAATCAGCCCCAGCATTTT | CASSKGQVRNQPQHF | TRBJ1-5 | TRBD1 | NA | TRBV19
TGTGCCAGCAGTTTTGGGGCTAGCGGGACTATTTACGAGCAGTACTTC | CASSFGASGTIYEQYF | TRBJ2-7 | TRBD2 | NA | TRBV27